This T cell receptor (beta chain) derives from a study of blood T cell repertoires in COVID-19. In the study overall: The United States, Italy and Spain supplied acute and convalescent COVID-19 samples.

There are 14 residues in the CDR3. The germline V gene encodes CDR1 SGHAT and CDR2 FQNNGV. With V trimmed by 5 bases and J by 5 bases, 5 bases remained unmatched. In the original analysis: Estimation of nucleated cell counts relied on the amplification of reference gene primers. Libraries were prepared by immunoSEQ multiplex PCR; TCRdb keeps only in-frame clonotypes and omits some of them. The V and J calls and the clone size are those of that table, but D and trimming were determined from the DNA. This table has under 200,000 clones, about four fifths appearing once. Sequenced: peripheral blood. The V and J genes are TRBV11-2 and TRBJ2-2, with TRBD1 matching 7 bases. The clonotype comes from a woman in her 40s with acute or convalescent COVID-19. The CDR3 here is CASSPQTGTGELFF. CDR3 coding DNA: TGTGCCAGCAGCCCTCAGACAGGGACCGGGGAGCTGTTTTTT.